This T cell receptor (beta chain) was profiled in a study of blood T cell repertoires in COVID-19. Authors' analysis steps: Scientists estimated how many nucleated cells there were by amplifying reference gene primers. Clones were sequenced by immunoSEQ multiplex PCR, and TCRdb holds only the in-frame ones, with some missing. The D gene and trimming were derived from the DNA, and the V and J assignments and clone size from that table. The table has 200,000 to 250,000 clones, around 83% seen once. This receptor was obtained from a woman in her sixties or seventies with COVID-19, enrolled during active disease. The sequenced material came from peripheral blood.

The CDR3 DNA follows: TGTGCCAGCACCCCGCGACAGGGGAAGAACACTGAAGCTTTCTTT. Translating gives CASTPRQGKNTEAFF. The chain recombines TRBV5-4 with TRBJ1-1; 8 bases align to TRBD1. CDR3 length: 15 residues. V shed 6 bases and J 1 base; nucleotides not matched to a gene: 8. CDR1 is SGHNT, CDR2 YYREEE, per germline (reference sequence).